This entry is about one T cell receptor (beta chain). Its antigen is not yet known. No base quality information exists; no much larger clone differs at one position. Library creation used the immunoSEQ multiplex PCR assay. The multiplex PCR relied on a mix of 60 forward primers for TCR Vbeta segments and 13 reverse primers for TCR Jbeta segments. Amplification of the CDR3 region of rearranged TCR beta genes was performed with a multiplex PCR assay on genomic DNA. The Illumina HiSeq System was used to sequence the amplified TCR beta libraries as 87-base-pair reads. The paper's processing steps were these. In a later analysis, tens of millions of unique TCR beta chains were counted across the approximately 640 repertoires, and approximately 11 million of these chains were shared by at least two donors. Raw reads were error-corrected and collapsed into unique sequences by a nearest-neighbor algorithm in which closely related sequences were merged to remove PCR and sequencing errors. To assign V, D and J gene segments, CDR3 sequences were aligned to IMGT reference sequences. For a sequence to be retained, at least a six-nucleotide match to both a V gene segment and a J gene segment was required. Rearrangements were classified as productive when the CDR3 lacked stop codons and remained in frame with V and J, and all other rearrangements were classified as non-productive. Following IMGT convention, CDR3 was defined as the stretch from the second conserved V-encoded cysteine to the conserved J-encoded phenylalanine. The earlier analysis of about 500 of the donors excluded sequences that lacked an unambiguous match to a single V gene segment. An earlier analysis of a few hundred of the donors classified V segments as functional when productive rearrangements were above 56.7% and as segregating when the standard deviation between donors was above 5%. A statistical classification framework was built for diagnosing cytomegalovirus status from the catalog of TCR beta chain sequences. A later analysis assigned V and J genes by comparing TCR nucleotide sequences with IMGT/GENE-DB human TR gene sequences. Using the TCRdist pipeline, a later analysis assigned CDR3 sequences along with most-parsimonious VDJ recombination scenarios. In a later analysis, each TCR beta chain was defined by its CDR3 amino acid sequence together with its V-gene family, and reads without a unique V-gene family were excluded. A later analysis removed several hundred highly shared, low-generation-probability nucleotide sequences to deal with suspected cross-contamination and a sequencing artifact. A later analysis calculated a clonal expansion index for each public chain from normalized within-repertoire ranks of inferred template counts. In a later analysis, generation probabilities were computed with a VDJ recombination model fitted to out-of-frame rearrangements, and the resulting probabilities were checked against IGoR. Hypergeometric tests were used in a later analysis to score TCR-TCR, TCR-HLA and TCR-CMV co-occurrence, with a repertoire-size bias correction applied to the TCR pairs. In a later analysis, false discovery rates were estimated by permuting HLA or CMV assignments 20 times. A later analysis grouped co-occurring TCRs with DBSCAN, adding TCRdist sequence similarity when clustering within HLA-allele-positive subsets. Repertoires with fewer than 30,000 or more than 120,000 public chains, plus five repertoires with anomalous nucleotide sharing, were excluded from co-occurrence clustering. Drawn from immuneACCESS, this table holds only the in-frame rearrangements with V and J called that TCRdb kept. Clones are partly lost; checked studies trace under half to an unresolved V gene and leave the rest unexplained. That table furnishes V, J and clone size, whereas the DNA furnished D and trimming. The sample table shows roughly 250,000 clones, and more than 55% are seen once. Approximately 2.5% of the sample belongs to the ten largest clones.

In total, 666 healthy bone marrow donors made up the cohort. All cohort members were sampled while nominally healthy, although unrecorded immune exposures were likely present. The donor was CMV seronegative and was included in the group of several hundred seronegative cohort members. Each donor provided a peripheral blood sample, and peripheral blood mononuclear cells were used for TCR beta sequencing. Genomic DNA extraction from the blood cell samples was performed with the Qiagen DNeasy Blood Extraction Kit. The record originates from a study of cytomegalovirus exposure and HLA in healthy donors (dated 2017 in TCRdb). For the study in its entirety: According to an earlier analysis of a few hundred of the donors, about 190 million T cells yielded over 90 million unique TCR beta sequences and 276 Gb of sequence data. About 300 gigabases of sequencing data and around 85 million unique TCR sequences made up an early release that covered around 640 HLA-typed donors. Of the 300 to 400 genotyped donors, over 70% fell in the genetic ancestry cluster associated with self-reported Caucasian donors. The study aimed to test whether cataloging public T cell receptors could reveal signatures of past pathogen exposure. The study profiled the T cell repertoires of fewer than 850 subjects by immunosequencing and related them to cytomegalovirus serostatus. Besides the first cohort of 550 to 750 subjects, a separate validation cohort made up of 120 different subjects was used. To predict cytomegalovirus infection status, the study brought together high-throughput TCR immunosequencing, statistical association of individual TCRs with disease status, and machine learning. In a later analysis, previously published TCR beta repertoires from 600 to 850 donors were re-analyzed and high-resolution HLA genotyping was added so that TCR occurrence patterns could be studied. Rather than drawing on any new phenotypic data, the later analysis identified candidate immune exposures from TCR beta sequences and the way those sequences occurred across donors. An earlier analysis of around 640 of the donors used high-throughput TCR beta sequencing to judge whether each TCR beta V gene segment behaved as functional or pseudogenic. Donor age, sex, ethnicity and CMV serostatus were compiled alongside the repertoire data. Genome-wide SNP genotypes for about 65% of the roughly 670 donors were used in a later genetic analysis, which treated that subset as a discovery cohort. All discovery cohort repertoires had been generated on a single sequencing platform. Class I and class II HLA loci were covered by the typing at four-digit resolution. Typing coverage varied by locus: roughly 629-640 donors for A, B, C, DRB1 and DQB1; roughly 510 for DQA1; approximately 610 for DPA1; 450 to 480 for DPB1. Five DR-DQ haplotypes were handled as single units for association and clustering, since linkage in the cohort was strong. On average, over 200,000 unique TCR beta nucleotide sequences were sequenced per donor among some 430 genotyped donors of the cohort, with roughly 18% of those sequences being non-productive. Overall results and qualifications from the work: In both the original and validation cohorts, the classifier was reported to diagnose cytomegalovirus status with high specificity and sensitivity. The authors suggested that the approach could potentially be extended to other disease states and immunological phenotypes. According to a later analysis, TCR association rates differed among HLA loci, with DRB1 alleles showing the most associated TCRs and HLA-C alleles showing the fewest. According to a later analysis, parvovirus B19, influenza, CMV and Epstein-Barr virus appeared linked to several top co-occurrence clusters. In a later analysis, HLA-associated TCR beta chains showed more clonal expansion and lower generation probabilities than non-associated chains that were equally common. Because some donors lacked HLA typing at each locus, the association tests relied only on the typed subset. In the study, 150 to 200 TCR beta chains were listed as associated with cytomegalovirus. Correlated functional status among segregating V segments might reflect linkage disequilibrium, but an unknown experimental factor could not be ruled out. Specific HLA alleles were associated with 16,951 TCR beta sequences at a false discovery rate of 0.05 in a later analysis. Approximately 16 rarely observed V segments, including chromosome 9 orphons, were excluded from the earlier analysis of several hundred of the donors because counts were too low. CMV serostatus was the only immune exposure information available for the cohort. According to a later analysis, most CMV-associated TCR beta chains appeared to be HLA-restricted, and the HLA associations seemed to be driven largely by CMV exposure. Roughly uniform sequencing depth across donors was assumed in presence/absence analyses, although this assumption may not hold. A further reported finding was that TCR beta sequences accurately predicted the HLA-A and HLA-B alleles for most subjects in the first cohort. Strong co-occurrence of HLA alleles, especially DR and DQ, made assigning TCR associations to individual alleles difficult. A group of highly shared sequence variants was considered likely to be a technical artifact of the sequencing pipeline. In an earlier analysis of fewer than 700 of the donors, most TCR beta V segments appeared in productive rearrangements about 87% or about 30% of the time, broadly matching IMGT annotations. In vitro tests confirmed that three of the cytomegalovirus-associated TCR beta chains recognize cytomegalovirus antigens. This cohort had only TCR beta chains sequenced, and the lack of alpha or paired-chain data limited which features could be detected. Compared with the roughly 700-donor mean, donors in an Asian-associated ancestry cluster had fewer N-insertions in productive TCRs, according to a later genetic analysis. In a later genetic analysis, a missense DCLRE1C variant was associated with V-gene and J-gene trimming of TCR beta chains, and the association was replicated in an independent cohort. Across donors, most TCR sequences were observed very rarely, whereas some public TCRs were present in many individuals.

This clonotype was obtained from a female donor in good health and CMV-seronegative. Sample: PBMCs.

CDR3 region: CASSWTGPGAEAFF. The DNA reads as follows: TGTGCCAGCAGTTGGACAGGGCCCGGGGCTGAAGCTTTCTTT. The V and J genes are TRBV27 and TRBJ1-1; 8 nucleotides in the junction match TRBD1. The germline V gene (reference sequence) specifies MNHEY as CDR1 and SMNVEV as CDR2. Trimming takes 4 bases off V and 6 bases off J; junction bases not matched to a gene: 7. From the cysteine through the phenylalanine, the CDR3 covers 14 amino acids. Only CDR3 DNA is held: 42 bases, read in frame from base 1.